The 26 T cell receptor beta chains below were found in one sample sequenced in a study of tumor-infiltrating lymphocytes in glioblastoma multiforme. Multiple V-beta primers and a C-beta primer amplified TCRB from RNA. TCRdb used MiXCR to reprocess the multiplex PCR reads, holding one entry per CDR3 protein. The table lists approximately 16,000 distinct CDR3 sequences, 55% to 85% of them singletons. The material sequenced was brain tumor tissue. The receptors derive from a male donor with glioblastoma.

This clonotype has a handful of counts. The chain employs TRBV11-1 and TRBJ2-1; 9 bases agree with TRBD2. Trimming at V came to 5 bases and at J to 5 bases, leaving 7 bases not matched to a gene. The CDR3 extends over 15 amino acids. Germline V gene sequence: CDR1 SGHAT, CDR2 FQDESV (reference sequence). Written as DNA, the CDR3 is TGTGCCAGCAGCCTAAGCGGGGGGCTAAACAATGAGCAGTTCTTC. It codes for CASSLSGGLNNEQFF.

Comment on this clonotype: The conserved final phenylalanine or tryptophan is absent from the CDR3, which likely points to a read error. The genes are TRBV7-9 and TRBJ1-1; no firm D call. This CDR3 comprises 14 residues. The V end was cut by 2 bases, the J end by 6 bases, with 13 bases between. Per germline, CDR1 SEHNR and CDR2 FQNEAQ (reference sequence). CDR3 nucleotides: TGTGCCAGCAGCTTACAGAGGGAAAAGTCTGAAGCTTTCATA. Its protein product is CASSLQREKSEAFI.

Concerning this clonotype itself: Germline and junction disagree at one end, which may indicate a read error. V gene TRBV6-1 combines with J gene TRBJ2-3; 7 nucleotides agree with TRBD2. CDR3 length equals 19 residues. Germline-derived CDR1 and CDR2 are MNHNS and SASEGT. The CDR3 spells CVSSESVRGPGLVSDTQYF. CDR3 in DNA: TGTGTCAGCAGTGAATCCGTGCGGGGACCAGGACTAGTCTCGGATACGCAGTATTTT.

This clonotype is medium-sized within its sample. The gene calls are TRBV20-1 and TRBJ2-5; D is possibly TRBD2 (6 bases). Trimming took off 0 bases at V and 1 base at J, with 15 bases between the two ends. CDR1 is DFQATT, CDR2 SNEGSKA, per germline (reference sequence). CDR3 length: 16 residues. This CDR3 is CSARDSGGFGQETQYF. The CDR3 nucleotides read TGCAGTGCTAGAGATAGTGGAGGGTTCGGCCAAGAGACCCAGTACTTC.

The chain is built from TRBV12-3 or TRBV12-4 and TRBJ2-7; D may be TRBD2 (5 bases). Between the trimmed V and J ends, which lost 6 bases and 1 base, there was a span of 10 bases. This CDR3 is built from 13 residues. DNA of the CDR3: TGTGCCAGCAGCGAAGGGAGTTCCTACGAGCAGTACTTC. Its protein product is CASSEGSSYEQYF.

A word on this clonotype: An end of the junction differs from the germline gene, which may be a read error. The CDR3 DNA sequence: TGCATTGCTAGAGAAGGGACTTCGGGGGGTTGCGAGCAGTACTTC. Translation gives CIAREGTSGGCEQYF. The genes are TRBV20-1 and TRBJ2-7; 7 bases are shared with TRBD2. Germline CDR1 DFQATT, CDR2 SNEGSKA (reference sequence). This CDR3 comprises 15 residues.

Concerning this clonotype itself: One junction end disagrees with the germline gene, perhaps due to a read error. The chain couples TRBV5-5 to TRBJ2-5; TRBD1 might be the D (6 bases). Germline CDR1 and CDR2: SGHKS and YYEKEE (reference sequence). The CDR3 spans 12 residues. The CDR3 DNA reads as TGTGTCAGCAGCTTTGGGGGCGAAACCCAGTACTTC. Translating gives CVSSFGGETQYF. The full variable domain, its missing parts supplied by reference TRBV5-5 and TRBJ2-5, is DAGVTQSPTHLIKTRGQQVTLRCSPISGHKSVSWYQQVLGQGPQFIFQYYEKEERGRGNFPDRFSARQFPNYSSELNVNALLLGDSALYLCVSSFGGETQYFGPGTRLLVL.

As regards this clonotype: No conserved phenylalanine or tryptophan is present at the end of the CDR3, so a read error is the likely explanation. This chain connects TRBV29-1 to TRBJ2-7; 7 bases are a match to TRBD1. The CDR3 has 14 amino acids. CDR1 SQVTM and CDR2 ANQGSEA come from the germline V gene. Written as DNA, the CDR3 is TGCATCGTTCACGGGACAGAGGGGTTCTACGAGCAGTACCTC. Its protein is CIVHGTEGFYEQYL.

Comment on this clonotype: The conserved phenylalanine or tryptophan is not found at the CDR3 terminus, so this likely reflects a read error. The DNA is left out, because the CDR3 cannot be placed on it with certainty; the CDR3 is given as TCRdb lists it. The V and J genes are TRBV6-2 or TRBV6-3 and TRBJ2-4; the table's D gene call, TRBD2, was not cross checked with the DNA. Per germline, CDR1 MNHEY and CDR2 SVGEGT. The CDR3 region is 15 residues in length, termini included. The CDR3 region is CASSYLDGRRDIQYY.

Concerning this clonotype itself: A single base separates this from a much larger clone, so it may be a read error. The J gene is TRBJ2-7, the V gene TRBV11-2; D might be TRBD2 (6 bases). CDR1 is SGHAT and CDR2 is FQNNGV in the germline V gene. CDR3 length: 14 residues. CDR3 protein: CASSLGSSVYGQYF. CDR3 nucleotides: TGTGCCAGCAGCTTAGGCTCTAGCGTCTACGGGCAGTACTTC.

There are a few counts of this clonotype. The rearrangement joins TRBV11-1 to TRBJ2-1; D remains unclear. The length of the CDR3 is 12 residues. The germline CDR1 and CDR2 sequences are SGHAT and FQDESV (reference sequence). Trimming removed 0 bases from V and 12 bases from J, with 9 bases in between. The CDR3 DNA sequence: TGTGCCAGCAGCTTAGCGCGTATGAGGCAGTTCTTC. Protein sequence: CASSLARMRQFF.

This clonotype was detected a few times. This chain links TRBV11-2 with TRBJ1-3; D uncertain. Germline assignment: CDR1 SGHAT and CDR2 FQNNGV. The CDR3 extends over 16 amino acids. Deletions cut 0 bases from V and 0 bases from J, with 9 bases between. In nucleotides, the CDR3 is TGTGCCAGCAGCTTAGATCTTATTGGCTCTGGAAACACCATATATTTT. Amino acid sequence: CASSLDLIGSGNTIYF.

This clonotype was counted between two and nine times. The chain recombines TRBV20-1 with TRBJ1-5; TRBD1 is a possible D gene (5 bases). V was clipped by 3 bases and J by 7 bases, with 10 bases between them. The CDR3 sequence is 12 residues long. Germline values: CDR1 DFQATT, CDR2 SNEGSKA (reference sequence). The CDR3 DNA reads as TGCAGTGCTAGGGGGGTGAAGCAGCCCCAGCATTTT. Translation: CSARGVKQPQHF.

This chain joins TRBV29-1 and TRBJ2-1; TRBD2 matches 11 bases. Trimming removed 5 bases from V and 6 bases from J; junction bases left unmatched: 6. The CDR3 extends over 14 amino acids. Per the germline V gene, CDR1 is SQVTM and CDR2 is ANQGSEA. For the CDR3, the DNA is TGCAGCGTTACGACTAGCGGGATAGCCAATGAGCAGTTCTTC. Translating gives CSVTTSGIANEQFF.

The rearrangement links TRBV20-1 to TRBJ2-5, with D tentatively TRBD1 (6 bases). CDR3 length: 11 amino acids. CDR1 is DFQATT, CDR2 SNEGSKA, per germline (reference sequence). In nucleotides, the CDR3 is TGCAGCGGACAGCACCAAGAGACCCAGTACTTC. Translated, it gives CSGQHQETQYF.

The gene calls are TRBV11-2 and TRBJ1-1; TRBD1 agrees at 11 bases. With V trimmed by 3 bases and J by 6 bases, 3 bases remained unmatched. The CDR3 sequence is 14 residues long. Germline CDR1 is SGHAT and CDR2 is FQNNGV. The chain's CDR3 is CASSLGQGGAEAFF. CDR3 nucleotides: TGTGCCAGCAGCTTGGGACAGGGGGGAGCTGAAGCTTTCTTT.

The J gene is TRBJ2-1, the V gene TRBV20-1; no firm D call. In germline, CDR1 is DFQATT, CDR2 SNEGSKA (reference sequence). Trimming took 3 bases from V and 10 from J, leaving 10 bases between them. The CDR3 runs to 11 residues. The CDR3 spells CSASRYGEQFF. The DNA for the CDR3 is TGCAGTGCTAGCAGGTACGGCGAGCAGTTCTTC.

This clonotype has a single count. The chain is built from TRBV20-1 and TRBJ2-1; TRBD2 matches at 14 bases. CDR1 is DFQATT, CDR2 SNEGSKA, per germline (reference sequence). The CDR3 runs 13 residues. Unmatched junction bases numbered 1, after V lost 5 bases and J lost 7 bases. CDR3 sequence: CSAGTSGSNEQFF. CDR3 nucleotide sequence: TGCAGTGCTGGGACTAGCGGGAGTAATGAGCAGTTCTTC.

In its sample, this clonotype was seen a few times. This chain's CDR3 is CASSLRDGDTEAFF. In DNA, the CDR3 is TGTGCCAGCAGCTTACGGGACGGGGACACTGAAGCTTTCTTT. V and J are TRBV11-2 and TRBJ1-1, with D maybe TRBD1 (5 bases). The CDR3 sequence is 14 residues long. Trimming took 2 bases from V and 3 from J, leaving 10 bases between them. The germline gives CDR1 SGHAT, CDR2 FQNNGV.

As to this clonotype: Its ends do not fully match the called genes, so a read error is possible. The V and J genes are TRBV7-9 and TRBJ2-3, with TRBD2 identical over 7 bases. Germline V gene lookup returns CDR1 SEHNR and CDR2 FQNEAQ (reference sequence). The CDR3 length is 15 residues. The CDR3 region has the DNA TGTGCCAGCACCGACGAGACTTGCGGGAGTGATACGCAGTATTTC. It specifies CASTDETCGSDTQYF.

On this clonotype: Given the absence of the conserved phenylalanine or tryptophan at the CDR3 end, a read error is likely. The CDR3, as DNA: TGTACCAGCGGGACAAGCCATGGAGCTTTCTTG. It yields the protein CTSGTSHGAFL. The rearrangement joins TRBV12-3 or TRBV12-4 to TRBJ1-1; a possible D gene is TRBD1 (6 bases). The CDR3 runs to 11 residues.

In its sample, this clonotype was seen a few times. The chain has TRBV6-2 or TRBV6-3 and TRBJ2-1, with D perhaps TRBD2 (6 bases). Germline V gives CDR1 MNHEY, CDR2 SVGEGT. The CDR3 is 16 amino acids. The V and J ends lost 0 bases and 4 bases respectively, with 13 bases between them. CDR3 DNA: TGTGCCAGCAGTTACTCAGGCGGGGCTCTTTACAATGAGCAGTTCTTC. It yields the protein CASSYSGGALYNEQFF.

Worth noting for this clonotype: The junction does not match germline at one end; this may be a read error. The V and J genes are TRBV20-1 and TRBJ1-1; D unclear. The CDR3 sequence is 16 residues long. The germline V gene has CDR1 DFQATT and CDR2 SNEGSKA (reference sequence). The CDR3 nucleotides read TGCAGTGCTACCAATTTGCTATGGGGTGCTAACACTGAAGCTTTCTTC. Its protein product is CSATNLLWGANTEAFF.

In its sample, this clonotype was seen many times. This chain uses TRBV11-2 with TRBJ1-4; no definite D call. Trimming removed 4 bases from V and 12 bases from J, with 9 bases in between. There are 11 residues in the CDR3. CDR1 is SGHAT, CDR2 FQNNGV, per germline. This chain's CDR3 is CASSSSKELFF. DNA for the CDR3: TGTGCCAGCAGCTCCTCTAAAGAACTGTTTTTT.

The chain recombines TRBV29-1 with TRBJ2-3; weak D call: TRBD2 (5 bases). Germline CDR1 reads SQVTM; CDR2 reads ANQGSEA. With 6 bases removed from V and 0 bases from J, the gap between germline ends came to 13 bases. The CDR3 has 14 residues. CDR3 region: CSVAAVTSTDTQYF. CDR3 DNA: TGCAGCGTAGCGGCAGTCACCAGCACAGATACGCAGTATTTT.

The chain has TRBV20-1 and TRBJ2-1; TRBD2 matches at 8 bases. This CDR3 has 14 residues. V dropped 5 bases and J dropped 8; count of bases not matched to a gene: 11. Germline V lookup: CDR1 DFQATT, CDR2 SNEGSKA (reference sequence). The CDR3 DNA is TGCAGTGCTGACTGGCGGGGGGAACACGATGAGCAGTTCTTC. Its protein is CSADWRGEHDEQFF.